These T cell receptor beta chains were read from a single sample in a study of cytomegalovirus exposure and HLA in healthy donors. TCRdb's copy holds only in-frame clones and misses some; the assay was immunoSEQ multiplex PCR. The sample carries approximately 130,000 clones, 60% to 85% recorded once. Sample: PBMCs. The source is a woman aged 40 to 55 in good health and CMV-seronegative. Both conserved end residues are part of each CDR3. D genes are given only for firm matches. Not every row has a clone size; where given, it reads once, few, many or a size class.

D	size	J	V	DNA	CDR3
TRBD1	.	TRBJ2-7	TRBV6-6	TGTGCCAGCAGTCATGGGACAGGCCGCTCCTACGAGCAGTACTTC	CASSHGTGRSYEQYF
TRBD1	.	TRBJ1-5	TRBV19	TGTGCCAGTCTCCAGCAGACAGGGGGCACGGATCAGCCCCAGCATTTT	CASLQQTGGTDQPQHF
TRBD1	once	TRBJ2-3	TRBV4-3	TGCGCCAGCAGCCAAGTGGGACAGGGGACAGATACGCAGTATTTT	CASSQVGQGTDTQYF
.	.	TRBJ2-2	TRBV18	TGTGCCAGCTCACCACAGGGGCCGGGGGAGCTGTTTTTT	CASSPQGPGELFF
.	.	TRBJ2-2	TRBV2	TGTGCCAGCAGTCAGATTACCGGGGAGCTGTTTTTT	CASSQITGELFF
TRBD2	.	TRBJ2-2	TRBV6-1	TGTGCCAGCAGCCCGGGACTAGCGGGAGCCGGGGAGCTGTTTTTT	CASSPGLAGAGELFF
TRBD2	.	TRBJ2-4	TRBV28	TGTGCCACCGGGGGACTAGCGGGAGGCCGCCGCAAAAACATTCAGTACTTC	CATGGLAGGRRKNIQYF
.	.	TRBJ1-4	TRBV28	TGTGCCAGCAGGCCGCTTGGGTCCGGGACTAATGAAAAACTGTTTTTT	CASRPLGSGTNEKLFF
TRBD2	.	TRBJ2-1	TRBV10-2	TGCGCCACCGCTAGCGGGAGGGCCAATGAGCAGTTCTTC	CATASGRANEQFF
.	.	TRBJ2-7	TRBV21-1	TGTGCCAGCAGCAAGCCCGGGGGGACTAGACACGAGCAGTACTTC	CASSKPGGTRHEQYF
.	.	TRBJ2-3	TRBV28	TGTGCCAGCAGTTTCCCAGGGGCAGATACGCAGTATTTT	CASSFPGADTQYF
.	.	TRBJ2-7	TRBV28	TGTGCCAGCAGGCACAAAGGGGGTCCCTACGAGCAGTACTTC	CASRHKGGPYEQYF
TRBD1	.	TRBJ1-5	TRBV4-1	TGCGCCAGCAGCCAAGATCGGACAGGGGTTCAGCCCCAGCATTTT	CASSQDRTGVQPQHF
TRBD2	.	TRBJ2-1	TRBV9	TGTGCCAGCAGCGTAGCGGGAGGGCCGGGGAATGAGCAGTTCTTC	CASSVAGGPGNEQFF
.	.	TRBJ2-1	TRBV11-2	TGTGCCAGCAGCTTAGTCAGGGGACGCTACAATGAGCAGTTCTTC	CASSLVRGRYNEQFF
.	.	TRBJ2-1	TRBV4-3	TGCGCCAGCAGCCAAGATCTTTACGGGAGACGGAATGAGCAGTTCTTC	CASSQDLYGRRNEQFF
.	.	TRBJ1-1	TRBV10-1	TGCGCCAGCAGTGAGACCGGGGGTCCCCCTGAAGCTTTCTTT	CASSETGGPPEAFF
.	.	TRBJ2-1	TRBV11-1	TGTGCCAGCAGATTAAGCCCCCATCCCGATGAGCAGTTCTTC	CASRLSPHPDEQFF
.	once	TRBJ2-1	TRBV9	TGTGCCAGCAGCGTTTTTGGGAGTTACAATGAGCAGTTCTTC	CASSVFGSYNEQFF
.	.	TRBJ1-2	TRBV25-1	TGTGCCAGCTCTCCCCCAGGGGACTATGGCTACACCTTC	CASSPPGDYGYTF
TRBD2	.	TRBJ2-1	TRBV7-2	TGTGCCAGCAGATCTAGCGGGAGGACCTACAATGAGCAGTTCTTC	CASRSSGRTYNEQFF
TRBD2	few	TRBJ2-5	TRBV4-1	TGCGCCAGCAGCCAATTGGGACTAGCGGGAAGAGAGACCCAGTACTTC	CASSQLGLAGRETQYF
TRBD1	.	TRBJ1-3	TRBV4-1	TGCGCCAGCAGCCAAGGGTTGACAGGGACAAACACCATATATTTT	CASSQGLTGTNTIYF
.	.	TRBJ1-1	TRBV28	TGTGCCAGCATCTTCGGTAACACTGAAGCTTTCTTT	CASIFGNTEAFF
TRBD1	.	TRBJ2-6	TRBV5-6	TGTGCCGGGGGGAACAGGGGGCTCTCTGGGGCCAACGTCCTGACTTTC	CAGGNRGLSGANVLTF
TRBD2	.	TRBJ2-1	TRBV10-3	TGTGCCACCGGACTAGCGGGAGGTCAGTCCTCCTACAATGAGCAGTTCTTC	CATGLAGGQSSYNEQFF
.	few	TRBJ1-1	TRBV5-1	TGCGCCAGCAGCTTGGCCGGCGGGGCAGATGAAGCTTTCTTT	CASSLAGGADEAFF
TRBD1	.	TRBJ1-2	TRBV19	TGTGCCAGTAGCCCAGGGGGGACGTCAGGGGGCTACACCTTC	CASSPGGTSGGYTF
TRBD2	few	TRBJ2-7	TRBV7-9	TGTGCCAGCAGCTTAACTAGCGGGATTAAGGACGAGCAGTACTTC	CASSLTSGIKDEQYF
TRBD2	.	TRBJ2-1	TRBV6-1	TGTGCCAGCAGTATAGCGGGAGGGTTCAATGAGCAGTTCTTC	CASSIAGGFNEQFF
.	once	TRBJ2-1	TRBV21-1	TGTGCCAGCAGCGGGACTAGCGGGAGGGCATTCGATGAGCAGTTCTTC	CASSGTSGRAFDEQFF
.	.	TRBJ1-1	TRBV28	TGTGCCAGCAGTCGGTATATGTGGGAGGAAGCTTTCTTT	CASSRYMWEEAFF
TRBD1	.	TRBJ1-4	TRBV5-1	TGCGCCAGCAGCTTGGGTCAGGGGGGAGAAAAACTGTTTTTT	CASSLGQGGEKLFF
TRBD2	.	TRBJ2-7	TRBV7-9	TGTGCCAGCAGCAGGAATAGCGGGGCGTACGAGCAGTACTTC	CASSRNSGAYEQYF
TRBD2	.	TRBJ2-7	TRBV19	TGTGCCAGTAGTAAGTCAGTAGCGGGCTACGAGCAGTACTTC	CASSKSVAGYEQYF
.	.	TRBJ1-2	TRBV11-3	TGTGCCAGCAGCTTAGACAGGGATCCCTTCCCTGGCTACACCTTC	CASSLDRDPFPGYTF
TRBD2	.	TRBJ2-5	TRBV18	TGTGCCAGCTCACCCCAAGCGGGAAAAGAGACCCAGTACTTC	CASSPQAGKETQYF